What follows is one TCR beta chain and its context. Assay: immunoSEQ multiplex PCR; the TCRdb copy retains only in-frame clones and omits some. This table has under 400,000 clones, roughly 84% appearing once. Described treatment: about 20 received Ad26.COV2.S at low or high dose, single or two shots; roughly 5 received placebo; per-sample allocation not given. Following the first vaccine or placebo injection, samples were taken on day 63. The data stem from a study of Ad26.COV2.S vaccination and SARS-CoV-2 variants. The clonotype was recovered from a person between 18 and 65 years old who received the Ad26.COV2.S COVID-19 vaccine or a placebo. Sample: peripheral blood, taken in a trial of Ad26.COV2.S vaccine versus placebo.

CDR3 residues: CASSPPGGREQYF. The CDR3 DNA reads TGTGCCAGCAGTCCCCCGGGGGGGCGGGAGCAGTACTTC. The rearrangement joins TRBV27 to TRBJ2-7; 8 bases line up with TRBD2. The germline gives CDR1 MNHEY, CDR2 SMNVEV (reference sequence). CDR3 length: 13 residues. V lost 5 bases, J lost 7 bases, and 7 bases stayed unmatched.